Sequencing of this T cell receptor (beta chain) was carried out in a study of OX40 agonist ivuxolimab in advanced cancers. There are 14 residues in the CDR3. Germline values: CDR1 MNHEY, CDR2 SMNVEV (reference sequence). Trimming at V came to 3 bases and at J to 2 bases, leaving 1 base not matched to a gene. TCRdb's table, derived via immunoSEQ multiplex PCR, lists solely in-frame clones and lacks some. The table lists about 77,000 clones, about 93% of them singletons. The sequencing here drew on CD4+ or CD8+ T cells sorted from blood, taken in a trial of the OX40 agonist ivuxolimab. The chain couples TRBV27 to TRBJ2-3; TRBD2 aligns across 8 bases. This clonotype originated in an adult with an advanced solid tumor such as melanoma, head and neck, liver or kidney cancer. The CDR3 DNA sequence: TGTGCCAGCAGTTTCGGACTAGCCACAGATACGCAGTATTTT. Its translation: CASSFGLATDTQYF.